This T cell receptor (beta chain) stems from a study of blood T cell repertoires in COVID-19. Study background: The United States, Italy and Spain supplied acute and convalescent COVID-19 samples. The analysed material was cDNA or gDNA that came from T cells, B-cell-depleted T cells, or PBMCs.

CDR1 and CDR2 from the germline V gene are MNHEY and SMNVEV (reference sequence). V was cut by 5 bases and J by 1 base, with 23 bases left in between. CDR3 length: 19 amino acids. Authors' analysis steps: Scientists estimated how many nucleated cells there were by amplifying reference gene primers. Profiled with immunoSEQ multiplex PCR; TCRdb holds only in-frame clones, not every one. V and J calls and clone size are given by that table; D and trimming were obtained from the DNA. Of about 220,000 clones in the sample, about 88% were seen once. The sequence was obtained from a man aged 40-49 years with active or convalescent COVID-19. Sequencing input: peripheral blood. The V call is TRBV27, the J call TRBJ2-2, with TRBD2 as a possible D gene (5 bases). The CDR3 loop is CASSPTTTRTEKNTGELFF. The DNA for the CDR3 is TGTGCCAGCAGTCCAACCACTACCCGGACTGAAAAGAACACCGGGGAGCTGTTTTTT.